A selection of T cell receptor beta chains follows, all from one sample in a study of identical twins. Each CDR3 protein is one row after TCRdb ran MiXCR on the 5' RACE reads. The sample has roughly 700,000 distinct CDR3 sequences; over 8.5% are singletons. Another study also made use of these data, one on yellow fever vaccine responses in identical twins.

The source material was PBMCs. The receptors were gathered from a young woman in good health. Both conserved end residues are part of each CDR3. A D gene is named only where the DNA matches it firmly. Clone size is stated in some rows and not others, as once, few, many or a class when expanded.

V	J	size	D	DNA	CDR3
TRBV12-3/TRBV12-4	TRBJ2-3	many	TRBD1	TGTGCCACGACAGGGGGTCGCACAGATACGCAGTATTTT	CATTGGRTDTQYF
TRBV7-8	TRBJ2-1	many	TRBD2	TGTGCCAGCAGCCTCAACCCCGTCCTAGCGGATAATGAGCAGTTCTTC	CASSLNPVLADNEQFF
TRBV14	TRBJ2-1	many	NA	TGTGCCAGCAGCGTTCGCGGAGACAATGAGCAGTTCTTC	CASSVRGDNEQFF
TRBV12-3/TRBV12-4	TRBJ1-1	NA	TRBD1	TGTGCCAGCAGTCAGGGACAGGGGCGGGCTTTCTTT	CASSQGQGRAFF
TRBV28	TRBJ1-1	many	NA	TGTGCCAGCAGTTTAGGGGGGGCTCACACTGAAGCTTTCTTT	CASSLGGAHTEAFF
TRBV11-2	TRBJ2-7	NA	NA	TGTGCCAGCAGCCCCTACCCGTCCGCATCAGATAAAACCTACGAGCAGTACTTC	CASSPYPSASDKTYEQYF
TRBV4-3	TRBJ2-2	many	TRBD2	TGCGCCAGCAGCCAAGAGGTCGCGGGAGAAGGGGCCGGGGAGCTGTTTTTT	CASSQEVAGEGAGELFF
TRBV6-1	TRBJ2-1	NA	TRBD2	TGTGCCAGCGGGAGGGTAGGAAGATACAATGAGCAGTTCTTC	CASGRVGRYNEQFF
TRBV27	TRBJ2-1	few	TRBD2	TGTGCCAGCAGTTACTGGACTAGCGGGAGGGACGAGCAGTTCTTC	CASSYWTSGRDEQFF
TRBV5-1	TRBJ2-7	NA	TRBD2	TGCGCCAGCAGCTTGGATAGCGGGGGGGCCAACGAGCAGTACTTC	CASSLDSGGANEQYF
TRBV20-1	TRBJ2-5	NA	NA	TGCAGTGCTGCCGACAGGAAAAAAGAGACCCAGTACTTC	CSAADRKKETQYF
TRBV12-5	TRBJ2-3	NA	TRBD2	TGTGCTAGTGGTCCCGGGACTAGCGGGGGTGGTTCAGTGGATACGCAGTATTTT	CASGPGTSGGGSVDTQYF
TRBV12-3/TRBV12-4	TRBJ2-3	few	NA	TGTGCCAGCAGTTTGTTTGGGGGGTTTAGCACAGATACGCAGTATTTT	CASSLFGGFSTDTQYF
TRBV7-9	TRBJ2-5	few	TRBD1	TGTGCCAGCAGCTCCGGGACAGCGAGAAAAGAGACCCAGTACTTC	CASSSGTARKETQYF
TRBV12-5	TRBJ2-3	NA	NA	TGTGCTAGTGGTTTTGAGTACCATACGCAGTATTTT	CASGFEYHTQYF
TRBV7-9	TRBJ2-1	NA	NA	TGTGCCAGCAGCTTACAGGGTTTATACTACAATGAGCAGTTCTTC	CASSLQGLYYNEQFF
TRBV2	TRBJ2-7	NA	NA	TGTGCCAGCAGCGCGACCCAGGGGTTAGGGCAGTACTTC	CASSATQGLGQYF
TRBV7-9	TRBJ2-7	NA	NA	TGTGCCAGCAGCTTAGGACCGGCCGGCGAGCAGTACTTC	CASSLGPAGEQYF
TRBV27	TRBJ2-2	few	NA	TGTGCCAGCAGCCTGACAGAGAGAACCGGGGAGCTGTTTTTT	CASSLTERTGELFF
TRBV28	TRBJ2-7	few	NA	TGTGCCAGCAGTTTTCAGGGGATGTATGATGGGGCCGAGCAGTACTTC	CASSFQGMYDGAEQYF